The present T cell receptor beta chain was sequenced within a study of shared clonotypes between healthy human individuals. Produced via immunoSEQ multiplex PCR; TCRdb's table is partial and in-frame only. The profile shows about 2 million clones, approximately 94% of them singletons. CD45RO-negative CD8 cells positively selected for CCR7 made up the naive population, which excluded terminally differentiated effector memory CD45RA+ cells. Material for sequencing was naive CD8+ T cells sorted from blood. The sequence derives from a man between 18 and 35 years old in good health.

The CDR3 DNA reads TGTGCCAGCAGTTCCCGGGGCGTAGATACGCAGTATTTT. It translates to CASSSRGVDTQYF. The genes are TRBV5-5 and TRBJ2-3; tentatively, D is TRBD1 or TRBD2 (5 bases each). This CDR3 comprises 13 residues. Germline V gives CDR1 SGHKS, CDR2 YYEKEE (reference sequence). Trimming shortened V by 5 bases and J by 5 bases, and 12 bases separated the two germline ends.